Included here is one T cell receptor beta chain sequence, with context. The antigen remains unidentified. This sample's TCRbeta library carried unique molecular identifier barcodes. From the PCR reads, TCRdb called clonotypes with MiXCR, one entry per CDR3 protein. The sample contains around 960,000 distinct CDR3 sequences, less than 30% of which appear only once. The record originates from a study of T-cell reconstitution after alpha-beta-depleted transplantation in children. The germline V gene has CDR1 DFQATT and CDR2 SNEGSKA (reference sequence). V was clipped by 3 bases and J by 2 bases, with 19 bases between them. CDR3 size: 16 residues. Study-wide results and limits: After one year, T-cell counts and TCRbeta diversity mostly came from new T cells. Expanded clones from the graft, numbering several hundred, reportedly supplied alpha-beta T cells about two months after transplant. In some patients, recipient T cells and intrathymic progenitors surviving conditioning explained high day-60 diversity.

J is TRBJ2-5 and V is TRBV20-1; the D gene is possibly TRBD2 (7 bases). Sequenced here: PBMCs, mostly from graft donor cells, sampled 360 days after TCRalphabeta/CD19-depleted stem cell transplant. The TCR comes from a boy under three years old who had a stem cell transplant for SCID, so the T cells may come from the graft donor. This CDR3 reads CSASVPRGAVQETQYF. Written as DNA, the CDR3 is TGCAGTGCTAGCGTCCCTCGGGGGGCGGTACAAGAGACCCAGTACTTC.